Listed here are 4 T cell receptor beta chains from one sample, sequenced in a study of control samples from healthy donors and cancer patients. Sequenced by immunoSEQ multiplex PCR; TCRdb stores in-frame clones only, minus some. The sample shows about 130,000 clones, roughly 90% of them seen only once. Specimen: blood. These TCRs come from a woman in her 50s in good health.

CDR3 sequence reads: CASSLRHGETQYF. The CDR3 DNA reads TGTGCCAGCAGCCTGAGGCATGGAGAGACCCAGTACTTC. V is TRBV3-1 (or the pseudogene TRBV3-2) and J is TRBJ2-5; no clear D. CDR3 length equals 13 residues. V lost 4 bases and J 4 bases, leaving 10 bases between the germline ends. Germline lookup yields CDR1 LGHDT and CDR2 YNNKEL (reference sequence).

CDR3 nucleotides: TGTGCCACCGGGCCGGGGCGAAACACTGAAGCTTTCTTT. Its translation is CATGPGRNTEAFF. The chain couples TRBV6-5 to TRBJ1-1; D may be TRBD1 (5 bases). The CDR3 sequence is 13 residues long. The germline V and J ends were trimmed by 10 bases and 2 bases, with 14 bases remaining between them. Germline V gene data show CDR1 as MNHEY and CDR2 as SVGAGI.

The J gene is TRBJ1-5, the V gene TRBV6-2 or TRBV6-3, with unresolved D. This CDR3 is 13 amino acids long. Germline CDR1 is MNHEY and CDR2 is SVGEGT. Trimming took 5 bases from V and 7 from J, leaving 12 bases between them. In DNA form, the CDR3 reads TGTGCCAGCAGTAAAACAAGTCGGCAGCCCCAGCATTTT. Its protein product is CASSKTSRQPQHF.

The chain links TRBV7-2 to TRBJ1-2; D call uncertain. The CDR3 is 15 residues long. Germline CDR1 and CDR2: SGHTA and FQGNSA. V lost 1 base and J lost 6, with 15 bases in between. The CDR3 protein is CASSLDVPLTDGYTF. CDR3 bases: TGTGCCAGCAGCTTAGACGTCCCCTTAACGGATGGCTACACCTTC.